The subject of this entry is one TCR beta chain. No cognate antigen has been identified for it. No quality values exist for individual bases; no much larger clone is one base distant. The library came from the immunoSEQ multiplex PCR assay. A mixture of 60 forward primers for TCR Vbeta segments and 13 reverse primers for TCR Jbeta segments was used in the multiplex PCR. The CDR3 region of rearranged TCR beta genes was amplified from genomic DNA with a multiplex PCR assay. The Illumina HiSeq System was used to sequence the amplified TCR beta libraries as 87-base-pair reads. The authors' analysis ran thus. A later analysis tallied some 79 million unique TCR beta chains across the 666 repertoires, and around 12 million of those chains were shared by two or more donors. A nearest-neighbor algorithm error-corrected the raw reads and collapsed the reads into unique sequences, merging closely related sequences to remove PCR and sequencing errors. CDR3 sequences were aligned to IMGT reference sequences to assign V, D and J gene segments. For a sequence to be retained, at least a six-nucleotide match to both a V gene segment and a J gene segment was required. Rearrangements were called productive when the CDR3 lacked stop codons and stayed in frame with V and J; all others were non-productive. CDR3 was defined according to IMGT convention as the region running from the second conserved V-encoded cysteine to the conserved J-encoded phenylalanine. In an earlier analysis of roughly 580 of the donors, sequences lacking an unambiguous match to a single V gene segment were excluded. An earlier analysis of a few hundred of the donors called V segments functional above 56.7% productive rearrangements and segregating when the between-donor standard deviation exceeded 5%. A statistical classification framework was built for diagnosing cytomegalovirus status from the catalog of TCR beta chain sequences. In a later analysis, V and J genes were assigned by comparing TCR nucleotide sequences against IMGT/GENE-DB human TR gene sequences. The TCRdist pipeline was used in a later analysis to assign CDR3 sequences and most-parsimonious VDJ recombination scenarios. In a later analysis, each TCR beta chain was defined by its CDR3 amino acid sequence together with its V-gene family, and reads lacking a unique V-gene family were excluded. To address suspected cross-contamination and a sequencing artifact, a later analysis removed a few hundred highly shared, low-generation-probability nucleotide sequences. In a later analysis, a clonal expansion index was calculated for each public chain from normalized within-repertoire ranks of inferred template counts. In a later analysis, generation probabilities were computed using a VDJ recombination model fitted to out-of-frame rearrangements, and the results were checked against IGoR. A later analysis scored TCR-TCR, TCR-HLA and TCR-CMV co-occurrence with hypergeometric tests, applying a repertoire-size bias correction to TCR pairs. False discovery rates were estimated in a later analysis by permuting HLA or CMV assignments 20 times. In a later analysis, co-occurring TCRs were grouped with DBSCAN, and TCRdist sequence similarity was added when clustering was performed within HLA-allele-positive subsets. Repertoires with fewer than 30,000 or more than 120,000 public chains, plus five repertoires with anomalous nucleotide sharing, were excluded from co-occurrence clustering. TCRdb retrieved this table from immuneACCESS and kept in-frame rearrangements only. Not all clones are present; in checked studies, unresolved V genes account for under half, and no reason is known for the remainder. V, J and clone size derive from that table, while D and trimming were established from the DNA sequence. This sample comprises about 150,000 clones, 70% to 80% of them detected only once. 3.5% of the sample lies in the top ten.

The sample comes from a study of cytomegalovirus exposure and HLA in healthy donors (dated 2017 in TCRdb). Regarding the research as a whole: An earlier analysis of roughly 630 of the donors reported 250 to 350 Gb of sequence data and 117 million unique TCR beta sequences from some 180 million T cells. Rather than drawing on any new phenotypic data, the later analysis identified candidate immune exposures from TCR beta sequences and the way those sequences occurred across donors. An early release that covered some 640 HLA-typed donors contained approximately 290 gigabases of sequencing data and tens of millions of unique TCR sequences. Among the roughly 390 genotyped donors, about 83% belonged to the genetic ancestry cluster associated with self-reported Caucasian donors. A later analysis re-examined previously published TCR beta repertoires from just over 650 donors and added high-resolution HLA genotyping to investigate patterns of TCR occurrence. A handful of DR-DQ haplotypes were handled as single units for association and clustering because linkage in the cohort was strong. A later genetic analysis took genome-wide SNP genotypes for about 60% of the roughly 670 donors and used that subset as a discovery cohort. An earlier analysis of more than 450 of the donors used high-throughput TCR beta sequencing to judge whether each TCR beta V gene segment behaved as functional or pseudogenic. Among roughly 370 genotyped donors of the cohort, an average of 235,054 unique TCR beta nucleotide sequences were sequenced per donor, roughly 20% of them non-productive. The study combined high-throughput TCR immunosequencing, statistical association of individual TCRs with disease status, and machine learning to predict cytomegalovirus infection status. The aim of the study was to test whether cataloging public T cell receptors could identify signatures of past pathogen exposure. Along with the approximately 600-subject first cohort, a separate validation cohort of over 90 different subjects was used. Class I and class II HLA loci were covered by the typing at four-digit resolution. Typing coverage varied by locus: 629-630 donors for A, B, C, DRB1 and DQB1; more than 500 for DQA1; more than 600 for DPA1; approximately 490 for DPB1. Every repertoire in the discovery cohort had been generated on one and the same sequencing platform. Donor age, sex, ethnicity and CMV serostatus were compiled alongside the repertoire data. The T cell repertoires of under 700 subjects were profiled by immunosequencing and related to cytomegalovirus serostatus.

The cohort was made up of 666 healthy bone marrow donors. All cohort members were sampled while nominally healthy, although unrecorded immune exposures were likely present. Of the roughly 720 cohort members, roughly 300 had positive CMV serostatus and about 360 had negative CMV serostatus, and CMV serostatus was not recorded for the donor. A peripheral blood sample was provided by each donor, and peripheral blood mononuclear cells were used for TCR beta sequencing. Genomic DNA extraction from the blood cell samples was performed with the Qiagen DNeasy Blood Extraction Kit. The study at large found these results: V-gene and J-gene trimming of TCR beta chains was associated with a missense DCLRE1C variant in a later genetic analysis, and the association was replicated in an independent cohort. The classifier was reported to diagnose cytomegalovirus status with high specificity and sensitivity in both the original cohort and the validation cohort. Most TCR sequences were seen in very few donors, while some public TCRs were found in many individuals. When HLA alleles, especially DR and DQ, strongly co-occurred, TCR associations were difficult to assign to individual alleles. In a later analysis, HLA-associated TCR beta chains were found to be more clonally expanded and to have lower generation probabilities than equally common non-associated chains. The authors suggested that the approach could potentially be generalized to other disease states and immunological phenotypes. A group of highly shared sequence variants was considered likely to be a technical artifact of the sequencing pipeline. In vitro tests confirmed that a few of the cytomegalovirus-associated TCR beta chains recognize cytomegalovirus antigens. Linkage disequilibrium might explain the correlated functional status among segregating V segments, but an unknown experimental factor could not be ruled out. Some IMGT-functional V segments, including TRBV6-2 and TRBV6-3, could not be distinguished by the 87-base-pair reads and were therefore excluded. Most CMV-associated TCR beta chains appeared to be HLA-restricted in a later analysis, and the HLA associations seemed to be driven largely by CMV exposure. Several of the top co-occurrence clusters appeared to be linked to parvovirus B19, influenza, CMV and Epstein-Barr virus, according to a later analysis. An earlier analysis of approximately 500 of the donors showed that most TCR beta V segments appeared in productive rearrangements either about 90% or about 30% of the time, which broadly matched IMGT annotations. For the cohort, immune exposure information was limited to CMV serostatus. The study listed approximately 150 TCR beta chains as associated with cytomegalovirus. In a later analysis, some 18,000 TCR beta sequences were associated with specific HLA alleles at a false discovery rate of 0.05. According to a later analysis, TCR association rates differed among HLA loci, with DRB1 alleles showing the most associated TCRs and HLA-C alleles showing the fewest. Because counts were too low, roughly 16 rarely observed V segments, including chromosome 9 orphons, were excluded from the earlier analysis of a few hundred of the donors. HLA typing was unavailable for some donors at each locus, so association tests used only the typed subset. Only TCR beta chains were sequenced in this cohort, and the absence of alpha or paired-chain data limited detectable features. Compared with the approximately 600-donor mean, donors in an Asian-associated ancestry cluster had fewer N-insertions in productive TCRs, according to a later genetic analysis. A further reported finding was that TCR beta sequences accurately predicted the HLA-A and HLA-B alleles for most subjects in the first cohort. Sequencing depth was assumed to be roughly uniform across donors in the presence/absence analyses, though that assumption may not hold.

CDR1 and CDR2 are drawn from the germline V gene: SGHRS, YFSETQ. From cysteine to phenylalanine, the CDR3 is 15 amino acids long. The entry retains the CDR3 DNA only, 45 bases that are in frame from base 1. At the junction V is shortened by 0 bases and J by 4 bases; bases outside the gene matches: 7. The clonotype comes from a human donor in good health. The rearrangement combines TRBV5-1 with TRBJ2-7; 7 junctional bases match TRBD1. The specimen sequenced was PBMCs. The CDR3 is CASSLGTGPRYEQYF. The DNA reads TGCGCCAGCAGCTTGGGGACAGGCCCAAGGTACGAGCAGTACTTC.